Listed below are T cell receptor beta chains from one sample, sequenced in a study of cytomegalovirus exposure and HLA in healthy donors. Data came from immunoSEQ multiplex PCR; TCRdb stores just in-frame clones and leaves some out. The table records tens of thousands of clones, roughly 80% of them present only once. Sequenced material: PBMCs. The receptors were sampled from a woman in her thirties or forties in good health and CMV-seronegative. CDR3s include the opening cysteine and the closing phenylalanine or tryptophan. Fields, in order: D gene, J gene, clone size, V gene, CDR3 protein, CDR3 DNA. A D gene is named only where the DNA matches it firmly. Part of the rows lack a size; the others show once, few, many or a class for expanded clones.

d_gene: TRBD1; j_gene: TRBJ2-2; abundance: few; v_gene: TRBV7-3; CDR3aa: CASSGTASNTGELFF; CDR3nt: TGTGCCAGCAGTGGGACAGCCTCGAACACCGGGGAGCTGTTTTTT
d_gene: TRBD1; j_gene: TRBJ1-2; abundance: few; v_gene: TRBV2; CDR3aa: CASSRDRGFDYGYTF; CDR3nt: TGTGCCAGCAGCCGGGACAGGGGGTTCGACTATGGCTACACCTTC
d_gene: -; j_gene: TRBJ2-7; abundance: -; v_gene: TRBV30; CDR3aa: CAWSDFGDEQYF; CDR3nt: TGTGCCTGGAGCGATTTCGGGGACGAGCAGTACTTC
d_gene: TRBD1; j_gene: TRBJ2-7; abundance: -; v_gene: TRBV7-6; CDR3aa: CASSQQRTGGYEQYF; CDR3nt: TGTGCCAGCAGCCAACAAAGGACAGGGGGCTACGAGCAGTACTTC
d_gene: TRBD1; j_gene: TRBJ1-6; abundance: -; v_gene: TRBV5-1; CDR3aa: CASRLGQGSPLHF; CDR3nt: TGCGCCAGCAGGCTGGGACAGGGTTCACCCCTCCACTTT
d_gene: -; j_gene: TRBJ2-5; abundance: -; v_gene: TRBV15; CDR3aa: CATSREFAAGVTQYF; CDR3nt: TGTGCCACCAGCAGAGAATTTGCAGCCGGGGTGACCCAGTACTTC
d_gene: -; j_gene: TRBJ1-1; abundance: -; v_gene: TRBV10-3; CDR3aa: CAISGYFEAFF; CDR3nt: TGTGCCATCAGTGGGTACTTTGAAGCTTTCTTT
d_gene: -; j_gene: TRBJ2-2; abundance: -; v_gene: TRBV11-3; CDR3aa: CASSLVGDSIGTGELFF; CDR3nt: TGTGCCAGCAGCTTAGTAGGAGACAGCATAGGTACCGGGGAGCTGTTTTTT
d_gene: TRBD1; j_gene: TRBJ2-1; abundance: few; v_gene: TRBV2; CDR3aa: CASSKDRNNEQFF; CDR3nt: TGTGCCAGCAGCAAGGACAGGAACAATGAGCAGTTCTTC
d_gene: TRBD2; j_gene: TRBJ2-2; abundance: -; v_gene: TRBV5-8; CDR3aa: CASSSLAGDTNTGELFF; CDR3nt: TGTGCCAGCAGCTCGTTAGCGGGAGACACGAACACCGGGGAGCTGTTTTTT
d_gene: -; j_gene: TRBJ1-5; abundance: -; v_gene: TRBV27; CDR3aa: CASSRVLGFGNQPQHF; CDR3nt: TGTGCCAGCAGCAGGGTCTTAGGATTCGGCAATCAGCCCCAGCATTTT
d_gene: TRBD2; j_gene: TRBJ2-1; abundance: -; v_gene: TRBV28; CDR3aa: CASTIAGGPGEQFF; CDR3nt: TGTGCCAGCACGATAGCGGGAGGGCCTGGTGAGCAGTTCTTC
d_gene: -; j_gene: TRBJ1-5; abundance: -; v_gene: TRBV30; CDR3aa: CAWGRDTINQPQHF; CDR3nt: TGTGCCTGGGGTCGGGACACCATCAATCAGCCCCAGCATTTT
d_gene: -; j_gene: TRBJ2-2; abundance: -; v_gene: TRBV18; CDR3aa: CASSPPRGSTGELFF; CDR3nt: TGTGCCAGCTCACCACCAAGGGGGAGCACCGGGGAGCTGTTTTTT
d_gene: -; j_gene: TRBJ2-7; abundance: few; v_gene: TRBV28; CDR3aa: CASRGTGEGYEQYF; CDR3nt: TGTGCCAGCAGGGGAACGGGAGAGGGGTACGAGCAGTACTTC
d_gene: TRBD1; j_gene: TRBJ2-2; abundance: -; v_gene: TRBV5-1; CDR3aa: CASSPGTGVTGELFF; CDR3nt: TGCGCCAGCAGCCCAGGGACAGGGGTCACCGGGGAGCTGTTTTTT
d_gene: TRBD1; j_gene: TRBJ1-2; abundance: -; v_gene: TRBV19; CDR3aa: CASSPDRRRGYTF; CDR3nt: TGTGCCAGTAGTCCGGACAGGCGGAGAGGCTACACCTTC
d_gene: -; j_gene: TRBJ1-1; abundance: -; v_gene: TRBV7-2; CDR3aa: CASSFTRFANTEAFF; CDR3nt: TGTGCCAGCAGCTTCACCAGGTTCGCGAACACTGAAGCTTTCTTT
d_gene: -; j_gene: TRBJ2-7; abundance: -; v_gene: TRBV2; CDR3aa: CASTSAGYEQYF; CDR3nt: TGTGCCAGCACCTCCGCGGGATACGAGCAGTACTTC
d_gene: TRBD2; j_gene: TRBJ2-7; abundance: -; v_gene: TRBV29-1; CDR3aa: CSVLGAGVYEQYF; CDR3nt: TGCAGCGTTCTAGGAGCGGGAGTTTACGAGCAGTACTTC
d_gene: -; j_gene: TRBJ1-3; abundance: -; v_gene: TRBV2; CDR3aa: CASSRDRNTIYF; CDR3nt: TGTGCCAGCAGCAGGGATAGAAACACCATATATTTT
d_gene: TRBD2; j_gene: TRBJ2-1; abundance: -; v_gene: TRBV9; CDR3aa: CASSVVNFGLAGMDEQFF; CDR3nt: TGTGCCAGCAGCGTAGTTAATTTTGGACTAGCGGGAATGGATGAGCAGTTCTTC
d_gene: -; j_gene: TRBJ1-2; abundance: -; v_gene: TRBV5-4; CDR3aa: CASSPKPGGYTF; CDR3nt: TGTGCCAGCAGCCCGAAGCCGGGTGGCTACACCTTC
d_gene: -; j_gene: TRBJ1-6; abundance: -; v_gene: TRBV7-6; CDR3aa: CASSLRSGDVDSPLHF; CDR3nt: TGTGCCAGCAGCTTAAGGTCAGGGGATGTAGATTCACCCCTCCACTTT
d_gene: TRBD1; j_gene: TRBJ2-5; abundance: few; v_gene: TRBV29-1; CDR3aa: CSVETTGGLPQETQYF; CDR3nt: TGCAGCGTTGAAACCACAGGGGGCCTACCCCAGGAGACCCAGTACTTC
d_gene: -; j_gene: TRBJ1-2; abundance: once; v_gene: TRBV2; CDR3aa: CASTPTPGRSGYTF; CDR3nt: TGTGCCAGCACCCCGACACCCGGAAGAAGTGGCTACACCTTC
d_gene: TRBD2; j_gene: TRBJ2-7; abundance: -; v_gene: TRBV6-5; CDR3aa: CASSSPGSGRAGQYF; CDR3nt: TGTGCCAGCAGTTCCCCGGGAAGCGGGAGGGCCGGGCAGTACTTC
d_gene: -; j_gene: TRBJ1-2; abundance: -; v_gene: TRBV7-9; CDR3aa: CASSLEEGGYGYTF; CDR3nt: TGTGCCAGCAGCTTAGAGGAGGGAGGCTATGGCTACACCTTC
d_gene: -; j_gene: TRBJ2-1; abundance: -; v_gene: TRBV7-7; CDR3aa: CATRSLLENEQFF; CDR3nt: TGTGCCACCCGATCCCTACTAGAGAATGAGCAGTTCTTC
d_gene: -; j_gene: TRBJ2-1; abundance: -; v_gene: TRBV5-1; CDR3aa: CASSLESGDYNEQFF; CDR3nt: TGCGCCAGCAGCTTGGAAAGCGGAGACTACAATGAGCAGTTCTTC
d_gene: -; j_gene: TRBJ2-5; abundance: -; v_gene: TRBV19; CDR3aa: CASKATDQETQYF; CDR3nt: TGTGCCAGTAAGGCCACAGACCAAGAGACCCAGTACTTC
d_gene: -; j_gene: TRBJ2-3; abundance: -; v_gene: TRBV11-3; CDR3aa: CASSPPMPDTQYF; CDR3nt: TGTGCCAGCAGCCCTCCTATGCCGGATACGCAGTATTTT
d_gene: TRBD1; j_gene: TRBJ1-5; abundance: -; v_gene: TRBV7-9; CDR3aa: CASSVGTENQPQHF; CDR3nt: TGTGCCAGCAGCGTCGGGACAGAAAATCAGCCCCAGCATTTT
d_gene: -; j_gene: TRBJ1-1; abundance: -; v_gene: TRBV7-2; CDR3aa: CASSFFPPNTEAFF; CDR3nt: TGTGCCAGCAGCTTCTTCCCCCCGAACACTGAAGCTTTCTTT
d_gene: -; j_gene: TRBJ2-1; abundance: -; v_gene: TRBV9; CDR3aa: CASSVGLSENEQFF; CDR3nt: TGTGCCAGCAGCGTAGGACTATCTGAGAATGAGCAGTTCTTC
d_gene: -; j_gene: TRBJ2-3; abundance: -; v_gene: TRBV7-9; CDR3aa: CASSLLEGPSTDTQYF; CDR3nt: TGTGCCAGCAGCTTACTGGAGGGGCCTAGCACAGATACGCAGTATTTT
d_gene: TRBD2; j_gene: TRBJ2-1; abundance: few; v_gene: TRBV28; CDR3aa: CASRTSGRFNEQFF; CDR3nt: TGTGCCAGCAGAACTAGCGGGAGGTTCAATGAGCAGTTCTTC
d_gene: TRBD2; j_gene: TRBJ2-5; abundance: -; v_gene: TRBV7-6; CDR3aa: CASSLAAPILAGRETQYF; CDR3nt: TGTGCCAGCAGCTTAGCGGCCCCGATATTAGCGGGCCGGGAGACCCAGTACTTC
d_gene: -; j_gene: TRBJ2-3; abundance: -; v_gene: TRBV2; CDR3aa: CASSESPRGAGTDTQYF; CDR3nt: TGTGCCAGCAGTGAAAGCCCCAGGGGCGCCGGCACAGATACGCAGTATTTT
d_gene: TRBD2; j_gene: TRBJ2-1; abundance: -; v_gene: TRBV5-6; CDR3aa: CASSHAGRPYNEQFF; CDR3nt: TGTGCCAGCAGCCACGCCGGGAGGCCTTACAATGAGCAGTTCTTC
d_gene: TRBD2; j_gene: TRBJ2-5; abundance: -; v_gene: TRBV7-2; CDR3aa: CASSPGLGLEETQYF; CDR3nt: TGTGCCAGCAGCCCGGGACTAGGGTTAGAAGAGACCCAGTACTTC